The present T cell receptor beta chain was sequenced within a study of blood T cell repertoires in COVID-19. Overall study context: Samples representing acute and convalescent COVID-19 were sourced from the United States, Italy and Spain. PBMCs, B-cell-depleted T cells, or T cells were the source of the cDNA or gDNA that made up the material.

Cohorts were based on clinical histories the participants reported. Germline V gene sequence: CDR1 MNHEY, CDR2 SVGAGI. This CDR3 is 14 amino acids long. The J segment lost 6 bases and the V segment lost 6 bases, leaving 9 bases of the junction unmatched. Libraries were prepared by immunoSEQ multiplex PCR; TCRdb keeps only in-frame clonotypes and omits some of them. The sample yields over 350,000 clones, 70% to 90% seen once. Material: PBMCs or T cells enriched from blood (not recorded which). This sequence originates from a woman aged 18-29 years with acute COVID-19. J is TRBJ1-2 and V is TRBV6-5, with 8 nucleotides matching TRBD1. The CDR3 spells CASRRTGMGDGYTF. DNA for the CDR3: TGTGCCAGCAGACGGACAGGGATGGGCGATGGCTACACCTTC.